This T cell receptor (beta chain) derives from a study of blood T cell repertoires in COVID-19. In the study overall: Acute and convalescent COVID-19 samples came from the United States, Italy and Spain. Nucleic acid was either cDNA or gDNA, and it came from T cells, B-cell-depleted T cells, or PBMCs.

Clones were read by immunoSEQ multiplex PCR, and TCRdb kept only the in-frame ones, dropping some. The sample has fewer than 90,000 clones, roughly 80% seen once; the top ten hold over 8.5%. Germline values: CDR1 MNHEY, CDR2 SVGEGT. The CDR3 has 13 amino acids. V shed 4 bases, J shed 7 bases, and the junction held 4 bases outside the gene matches. This clonotype was obtained from a man aged 50-59 years with acute or convalescent COVID-19. The chain is built from TRBV6-2 or TRBV6-3 and TRBJ1-2; 9 bases agree with TRBD1. Material for sequencing was peripheral blood. Written as DNA, the CDR3 is TGTGCCAGCAGTTCCGGGACAGGGAGTGGCTACACCTTC. This codes for CASSSGTGSGYTF.